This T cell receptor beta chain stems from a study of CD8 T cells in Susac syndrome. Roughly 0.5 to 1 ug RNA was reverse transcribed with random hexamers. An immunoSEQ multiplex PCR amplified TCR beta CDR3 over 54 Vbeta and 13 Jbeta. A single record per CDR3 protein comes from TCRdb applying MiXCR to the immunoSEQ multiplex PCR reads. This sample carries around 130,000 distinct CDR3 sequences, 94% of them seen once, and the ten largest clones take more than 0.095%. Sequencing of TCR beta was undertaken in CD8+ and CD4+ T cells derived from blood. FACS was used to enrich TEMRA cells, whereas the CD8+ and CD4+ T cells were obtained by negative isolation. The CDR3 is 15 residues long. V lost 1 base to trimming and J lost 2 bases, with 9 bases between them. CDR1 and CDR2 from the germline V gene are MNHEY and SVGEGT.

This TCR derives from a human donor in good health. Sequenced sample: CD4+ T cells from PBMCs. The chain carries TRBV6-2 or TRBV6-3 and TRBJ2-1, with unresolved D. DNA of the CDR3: TGTGCCAGCAGTTACTTTGGTGTTACCTACAATGAGCAGTTCTTC. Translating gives CASSYFGVTYNEQFF.